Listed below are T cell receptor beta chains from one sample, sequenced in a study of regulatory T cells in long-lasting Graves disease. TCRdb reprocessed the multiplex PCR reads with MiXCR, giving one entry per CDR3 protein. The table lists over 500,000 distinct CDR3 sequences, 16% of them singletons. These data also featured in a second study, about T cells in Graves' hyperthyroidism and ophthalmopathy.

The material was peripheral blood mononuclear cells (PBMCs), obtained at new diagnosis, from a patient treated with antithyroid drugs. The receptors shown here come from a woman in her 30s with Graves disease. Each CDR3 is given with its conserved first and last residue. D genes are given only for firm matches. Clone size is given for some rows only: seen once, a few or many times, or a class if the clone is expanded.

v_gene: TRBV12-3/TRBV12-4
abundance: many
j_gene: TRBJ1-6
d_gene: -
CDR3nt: TGTGCCAGCAGTTTTGGGCATCAAACCCTATTGAATTCACCCCTCCACTTT
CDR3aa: CASSFGHQTLLNSPLHF

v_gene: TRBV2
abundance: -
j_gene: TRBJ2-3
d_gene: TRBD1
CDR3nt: TGTGCCAGCACGACCGGGACAGGGGGTTGGGATACGCAGTATTTT
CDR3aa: CASTTGTGGWDTQYF

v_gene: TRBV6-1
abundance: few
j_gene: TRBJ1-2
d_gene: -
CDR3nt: TGTGCCAGGGGGGAGGGAAACTTATATGGCTACACCTTC
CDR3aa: CARGEGNLYGYTF

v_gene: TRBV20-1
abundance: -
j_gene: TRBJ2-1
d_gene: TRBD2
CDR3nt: TGCAGTGCTAGTCGGGGGCGAAGCGGGAGGGCCAACAATGAGCAGTTCTTC
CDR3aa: CSASRGRSGRANNEQFF

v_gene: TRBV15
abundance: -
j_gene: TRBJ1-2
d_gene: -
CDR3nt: TGTGCCACCAGCAGAGGTGTGAACTATGGCTACACCTTC
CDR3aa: CATSRGVNYGYTF

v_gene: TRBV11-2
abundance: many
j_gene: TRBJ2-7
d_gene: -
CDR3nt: TGTGCCAGCAGCATGGGACCAGGGAACCTCTACGAGCAGTACTTC
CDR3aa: CASSMGPGNLYEQYF

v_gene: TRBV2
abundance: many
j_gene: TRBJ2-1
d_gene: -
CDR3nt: TGTGCCAGCAGCCCCTCCCGGGAGAGGGGCGGTGAGCAGTTCTTC
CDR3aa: CASSPSRERGGEQFF

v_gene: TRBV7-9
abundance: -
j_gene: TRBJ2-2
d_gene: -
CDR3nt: TGTGCCAGCAGCTGGGACTTTCACACCGGGGAGCTGTTTTTT
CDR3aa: CASSWDFHTGELFF

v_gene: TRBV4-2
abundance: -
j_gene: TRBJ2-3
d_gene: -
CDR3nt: TGTGCCAGCAGCCAAGGCTTAAGCACAGATACGCAGTATTTT
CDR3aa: CASSQGLSTDTQYF

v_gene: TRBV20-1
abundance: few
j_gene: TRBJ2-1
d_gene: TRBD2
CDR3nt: TGCAGTGCTAGAGATCCGGGACTAGCGCACAATGAGCAGTTCTTC
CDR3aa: CSARDPGLAHNEQFF

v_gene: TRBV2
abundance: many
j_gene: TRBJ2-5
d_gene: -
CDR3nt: TGTGCCAGCTCTCCCGGGAGGGGGCGGTACGAGACCCAGTACTTC
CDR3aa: CASSPGRGRYETQYF

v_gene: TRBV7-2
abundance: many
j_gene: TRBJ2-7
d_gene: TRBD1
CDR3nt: TGTGCCAGCAGCCCATATGGGGGACAGGGAAGGAACGAGCAGTACTTC
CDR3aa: CASSPYGGQGRNEQYF

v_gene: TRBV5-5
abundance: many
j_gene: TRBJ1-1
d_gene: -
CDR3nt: TGTGCCAGCAGCCCGGACGGCCGTATGAACACTGAAGCTTTCTTT
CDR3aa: CASSPDGRMNTEAFF

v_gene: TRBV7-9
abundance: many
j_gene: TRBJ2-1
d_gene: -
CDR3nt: TGTGCCAGCAGCAAGCACCCCTCAGGGGCTGATGAGCAGTTCTTC
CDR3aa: CASSKHPSGADEQFF

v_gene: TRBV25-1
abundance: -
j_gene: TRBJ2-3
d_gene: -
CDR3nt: TGTGCCAGCGATAAAGGGGTTGGGGATACGCAGTATTTT
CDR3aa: CASDKGVGDTQYF

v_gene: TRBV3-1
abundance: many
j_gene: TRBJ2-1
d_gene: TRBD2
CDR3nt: TGTGCCAGCAGCCAAGATTTCGGGAGGGCCGGGGATGAGCAGTTCTTC
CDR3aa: CASSQDFGRAGDEQFF

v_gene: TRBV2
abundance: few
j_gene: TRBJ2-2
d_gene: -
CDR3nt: TGTGCCAGCATTCTTGAGGTGGGCGGGGAGCTGTTTTTT
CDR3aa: CASILEVGGELFF

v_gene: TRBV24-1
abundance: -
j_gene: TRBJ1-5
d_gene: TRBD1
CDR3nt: TGTGCCACCTGGACAGGATATAGCAATCAGCCCCAGCATTTT
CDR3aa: CATWTGYSNQPQHF

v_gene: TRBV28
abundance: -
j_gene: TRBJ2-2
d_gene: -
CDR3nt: TGTGCCAGCAGTTTATCCTGCGTAACCGGGGAGCTGTTTTTT
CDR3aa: CASSLSCVTGELFF

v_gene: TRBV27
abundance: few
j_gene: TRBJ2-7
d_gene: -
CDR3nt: TGTGCCAGCAGTCCCCTCCACTTGCGGGACACTGCCTACGAGCAGTACTTC
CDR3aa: CASSPLHLRDTAYEQYF

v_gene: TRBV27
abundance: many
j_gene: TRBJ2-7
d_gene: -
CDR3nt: TGTGCCAGCAGTTTAGTGGGAGGAAAATACGAGCAGTACTTC
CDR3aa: CASSLVGGKYEQYF

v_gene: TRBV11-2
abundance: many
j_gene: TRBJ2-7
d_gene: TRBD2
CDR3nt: TGTGCCAGCAGCTTGGGACTAGCGGTCTACGAGCAGTACTTC
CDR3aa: CASSLGLAVYEQYF

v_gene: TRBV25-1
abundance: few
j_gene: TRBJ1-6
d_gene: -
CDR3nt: TGTGCCAGCAGTGCCCGCGGGAGTGGTAATTCACCCCTCCACTTT
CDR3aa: CASSARGSGNSPLHF

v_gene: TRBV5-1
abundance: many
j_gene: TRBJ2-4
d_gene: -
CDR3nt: TGCGCCAGCAGCTCCGATAAGACAGCAGCCAAAAACATTCAGTACTTC
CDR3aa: CASSSDKTAAKNIQYF

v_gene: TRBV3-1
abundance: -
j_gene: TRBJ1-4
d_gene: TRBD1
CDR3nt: TGTGCCAGCAGCGCCCGGGACAGGGTTGGTAATGAAAAACTGTTTTTT
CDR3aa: CASSARDRVGNEKLFF

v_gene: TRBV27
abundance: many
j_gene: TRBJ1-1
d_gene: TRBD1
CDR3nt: TGTGCCAGCAGTTTGACAGGGCGAGGAGGCACTGAAGCTTTCTTT
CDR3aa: CASSLTGRGGTEAFF

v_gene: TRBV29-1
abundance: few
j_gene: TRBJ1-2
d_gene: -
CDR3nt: TGCAGCGTGTATACGGCCGGCGACGGCTACACCTTC
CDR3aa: CSVYTAGDGYTF

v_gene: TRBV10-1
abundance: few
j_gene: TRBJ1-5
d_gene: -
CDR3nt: TGCGCCAGCTTAGTCACAGGCCTACATAGCAATCAACCCCAGCATTTT
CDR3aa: CASLVTGLHSNQPQHF

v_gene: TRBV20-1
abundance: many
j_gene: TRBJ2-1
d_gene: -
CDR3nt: TGCAGTGCTAGGGGGGGCGGGAGTAGGTACAATGAGCAGTTCTTC
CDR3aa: CSARGGGSRYNEQFF

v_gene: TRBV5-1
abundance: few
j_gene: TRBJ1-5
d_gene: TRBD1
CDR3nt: TGCGCCAGCAGCTCGACGACAGGGGGCCATCAGCCCCAGCATTTT
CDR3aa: CASSSTTGGHQPQHF

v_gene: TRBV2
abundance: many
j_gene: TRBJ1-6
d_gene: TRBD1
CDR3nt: TGTGCCAGCAGTTTGGGACAGGGGGCTGGTTCACCCCTCCACTTT
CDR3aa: CASSLGQGAGSPLHF

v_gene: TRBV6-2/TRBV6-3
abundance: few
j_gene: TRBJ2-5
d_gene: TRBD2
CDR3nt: TGTGCCAGCAGTTACTCAGTCGCGGGAGGCTCCGAGACCCAGTACTTC
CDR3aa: CASSYSVAGGSETQYF

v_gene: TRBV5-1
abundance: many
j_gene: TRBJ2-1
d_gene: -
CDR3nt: TGCGCCAGCAGCTGGGCGACAGGAGCAAATGAGCAGTTCTTC
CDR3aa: CASSWATGANEQFF

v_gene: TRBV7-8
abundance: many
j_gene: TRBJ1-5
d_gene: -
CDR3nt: TGTGCCAGTACATCGGCTATGTCAGGTCGGTCAAGCAATCAGCCCCAGCATTTT
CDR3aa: CASTSAMSGRSSNQPQHF

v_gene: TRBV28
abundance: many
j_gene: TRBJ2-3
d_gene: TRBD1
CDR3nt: TGTGCCAGCAGTTCGCGGACCCAGGGACAGCGCACAGATACGCAGTATTTT
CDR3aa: CASSSRTQGQRTDTQYF

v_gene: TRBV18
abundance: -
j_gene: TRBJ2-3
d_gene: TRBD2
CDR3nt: TGTGCCAGCTCACTGACTAGCGACCCATCGGAAGATACGCAGTATTTT
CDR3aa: CASSLTSDPSEDTQYF

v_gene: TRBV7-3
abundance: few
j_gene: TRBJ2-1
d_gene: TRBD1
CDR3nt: TGTGCCAGCAGCTTACAGGGGGCGCCCAATGAGCAGTTCTTC
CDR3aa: CASSLQGAPNEQFF

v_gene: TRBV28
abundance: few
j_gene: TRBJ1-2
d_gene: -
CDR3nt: TGTGCCAGCAGTTCGACCCCACAGTTGAGGGGCTATGGCTACACCTTC
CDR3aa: CASSSTPQLRGYGYTF

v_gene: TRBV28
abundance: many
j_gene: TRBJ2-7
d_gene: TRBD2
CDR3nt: TGTGCCAGCAGTTTTTGGCGGGAGGGCCGGGAAGAGCAGTACTTC
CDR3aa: CASSFWREGREEQYF